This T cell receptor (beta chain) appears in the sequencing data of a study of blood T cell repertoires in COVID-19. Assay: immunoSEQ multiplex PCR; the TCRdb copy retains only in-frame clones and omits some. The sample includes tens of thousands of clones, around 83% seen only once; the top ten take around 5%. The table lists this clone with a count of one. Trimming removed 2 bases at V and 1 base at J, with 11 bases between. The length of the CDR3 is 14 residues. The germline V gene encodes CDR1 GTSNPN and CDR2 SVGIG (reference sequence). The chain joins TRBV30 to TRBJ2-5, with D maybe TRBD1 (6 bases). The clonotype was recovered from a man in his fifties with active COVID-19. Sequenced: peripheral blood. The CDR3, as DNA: TGTGCCTGGAGTCGAGGGGGTATCCAAGAGACCCAGTACTTC. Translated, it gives CAWSRGGIQETQYF.